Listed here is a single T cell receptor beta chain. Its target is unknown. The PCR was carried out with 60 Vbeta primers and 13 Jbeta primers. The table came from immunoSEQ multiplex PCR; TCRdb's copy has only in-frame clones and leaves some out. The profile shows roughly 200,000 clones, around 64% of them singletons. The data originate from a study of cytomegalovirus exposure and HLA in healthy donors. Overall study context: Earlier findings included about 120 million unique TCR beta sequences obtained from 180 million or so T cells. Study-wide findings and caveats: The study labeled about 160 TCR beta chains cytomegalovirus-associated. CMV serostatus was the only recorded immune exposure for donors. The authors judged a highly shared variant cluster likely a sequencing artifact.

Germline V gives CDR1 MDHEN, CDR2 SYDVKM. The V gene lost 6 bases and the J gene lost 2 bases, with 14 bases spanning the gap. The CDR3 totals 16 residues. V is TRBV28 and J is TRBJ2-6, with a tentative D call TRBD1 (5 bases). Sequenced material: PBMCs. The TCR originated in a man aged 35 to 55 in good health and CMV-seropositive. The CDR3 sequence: CASSRVLGAGANVLTF. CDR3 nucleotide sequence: TGTGCCAGCAGCCGAGTCCTAGGGGCTGGGGCCAACGTCCTGACTTTC.